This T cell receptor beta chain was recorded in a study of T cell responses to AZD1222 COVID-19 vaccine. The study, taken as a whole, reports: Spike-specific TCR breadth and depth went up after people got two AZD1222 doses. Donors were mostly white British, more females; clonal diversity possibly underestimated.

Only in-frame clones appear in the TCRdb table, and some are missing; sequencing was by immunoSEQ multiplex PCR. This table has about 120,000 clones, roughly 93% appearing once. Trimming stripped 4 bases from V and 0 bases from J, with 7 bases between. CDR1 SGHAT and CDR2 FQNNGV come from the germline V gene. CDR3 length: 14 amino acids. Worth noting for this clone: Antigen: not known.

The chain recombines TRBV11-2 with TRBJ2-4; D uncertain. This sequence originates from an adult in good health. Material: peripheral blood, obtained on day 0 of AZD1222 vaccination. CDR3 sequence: CASSSGLAKNIQYF. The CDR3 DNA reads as TGTGCCAGCAGCTCGGGTCTAGCCAAAAACATTCAGTACTTC.